This TCR beta chain originates from a study of shared clonotypes between healthy human individuals. CDR1 and CDR2 (germline): SGHRS, YFSETQ. The CDR3 is made up of 14 amino acids. Germline trimming cut 4 bases from V and 5 bases from J; bases unmatched to any gene: 8. Nashville, Tennessee was home to all donors, who were Caucasian adults. The repertoire was sequenced with immunoSEQ multiplex PCR; TCRdb's copy has only in-frame clones and lacks some. The repertoire holds around 500,000 clones, with over 70% as singletons. This clonotype originated in a woman aged 40 to 55 in good health. Some clones in this sample may be carry-over from other donors' samples. The sequencing sample was made of PBMCs. The V and J genes are TRBV5-1 and TRBJ2-5; 7 bases are shared with TRBD2. In DNA form, the CDR3 reads TGCGCCAGCAGCCTCGGGACTAATCGGGAGACCCAGTACTTC. Amino acids: CASSLGTNRETQYF.